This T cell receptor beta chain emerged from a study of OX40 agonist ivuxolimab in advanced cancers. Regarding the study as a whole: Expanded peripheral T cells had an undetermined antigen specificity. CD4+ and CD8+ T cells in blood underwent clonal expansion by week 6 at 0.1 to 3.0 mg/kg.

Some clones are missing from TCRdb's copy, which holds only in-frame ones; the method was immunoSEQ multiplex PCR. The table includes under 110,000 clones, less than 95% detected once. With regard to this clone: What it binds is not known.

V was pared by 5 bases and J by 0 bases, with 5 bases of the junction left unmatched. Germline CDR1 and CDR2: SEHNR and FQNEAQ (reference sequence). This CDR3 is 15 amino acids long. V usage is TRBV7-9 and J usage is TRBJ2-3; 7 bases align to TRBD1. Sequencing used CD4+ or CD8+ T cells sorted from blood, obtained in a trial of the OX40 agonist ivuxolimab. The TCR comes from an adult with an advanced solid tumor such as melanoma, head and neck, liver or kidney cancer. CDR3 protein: CASSQQGLSTDTQYF. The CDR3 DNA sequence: TGTGCCAGCAGCCAACAGGGGCTTAGCACAGATACGCAGTATTTT.